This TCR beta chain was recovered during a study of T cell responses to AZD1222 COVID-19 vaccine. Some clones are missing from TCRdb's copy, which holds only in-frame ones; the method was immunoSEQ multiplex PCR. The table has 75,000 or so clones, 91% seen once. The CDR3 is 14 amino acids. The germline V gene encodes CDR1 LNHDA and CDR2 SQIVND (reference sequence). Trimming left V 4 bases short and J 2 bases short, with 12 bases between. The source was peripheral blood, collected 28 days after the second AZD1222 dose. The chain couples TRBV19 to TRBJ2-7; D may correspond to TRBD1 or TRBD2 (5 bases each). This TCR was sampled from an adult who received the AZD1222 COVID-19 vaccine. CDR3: CASSRGRFPYEQYF. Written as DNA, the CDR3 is TGTGCCAGTAGTAGGGGACGGTTCCCCTACGAGCAGTACTTC.